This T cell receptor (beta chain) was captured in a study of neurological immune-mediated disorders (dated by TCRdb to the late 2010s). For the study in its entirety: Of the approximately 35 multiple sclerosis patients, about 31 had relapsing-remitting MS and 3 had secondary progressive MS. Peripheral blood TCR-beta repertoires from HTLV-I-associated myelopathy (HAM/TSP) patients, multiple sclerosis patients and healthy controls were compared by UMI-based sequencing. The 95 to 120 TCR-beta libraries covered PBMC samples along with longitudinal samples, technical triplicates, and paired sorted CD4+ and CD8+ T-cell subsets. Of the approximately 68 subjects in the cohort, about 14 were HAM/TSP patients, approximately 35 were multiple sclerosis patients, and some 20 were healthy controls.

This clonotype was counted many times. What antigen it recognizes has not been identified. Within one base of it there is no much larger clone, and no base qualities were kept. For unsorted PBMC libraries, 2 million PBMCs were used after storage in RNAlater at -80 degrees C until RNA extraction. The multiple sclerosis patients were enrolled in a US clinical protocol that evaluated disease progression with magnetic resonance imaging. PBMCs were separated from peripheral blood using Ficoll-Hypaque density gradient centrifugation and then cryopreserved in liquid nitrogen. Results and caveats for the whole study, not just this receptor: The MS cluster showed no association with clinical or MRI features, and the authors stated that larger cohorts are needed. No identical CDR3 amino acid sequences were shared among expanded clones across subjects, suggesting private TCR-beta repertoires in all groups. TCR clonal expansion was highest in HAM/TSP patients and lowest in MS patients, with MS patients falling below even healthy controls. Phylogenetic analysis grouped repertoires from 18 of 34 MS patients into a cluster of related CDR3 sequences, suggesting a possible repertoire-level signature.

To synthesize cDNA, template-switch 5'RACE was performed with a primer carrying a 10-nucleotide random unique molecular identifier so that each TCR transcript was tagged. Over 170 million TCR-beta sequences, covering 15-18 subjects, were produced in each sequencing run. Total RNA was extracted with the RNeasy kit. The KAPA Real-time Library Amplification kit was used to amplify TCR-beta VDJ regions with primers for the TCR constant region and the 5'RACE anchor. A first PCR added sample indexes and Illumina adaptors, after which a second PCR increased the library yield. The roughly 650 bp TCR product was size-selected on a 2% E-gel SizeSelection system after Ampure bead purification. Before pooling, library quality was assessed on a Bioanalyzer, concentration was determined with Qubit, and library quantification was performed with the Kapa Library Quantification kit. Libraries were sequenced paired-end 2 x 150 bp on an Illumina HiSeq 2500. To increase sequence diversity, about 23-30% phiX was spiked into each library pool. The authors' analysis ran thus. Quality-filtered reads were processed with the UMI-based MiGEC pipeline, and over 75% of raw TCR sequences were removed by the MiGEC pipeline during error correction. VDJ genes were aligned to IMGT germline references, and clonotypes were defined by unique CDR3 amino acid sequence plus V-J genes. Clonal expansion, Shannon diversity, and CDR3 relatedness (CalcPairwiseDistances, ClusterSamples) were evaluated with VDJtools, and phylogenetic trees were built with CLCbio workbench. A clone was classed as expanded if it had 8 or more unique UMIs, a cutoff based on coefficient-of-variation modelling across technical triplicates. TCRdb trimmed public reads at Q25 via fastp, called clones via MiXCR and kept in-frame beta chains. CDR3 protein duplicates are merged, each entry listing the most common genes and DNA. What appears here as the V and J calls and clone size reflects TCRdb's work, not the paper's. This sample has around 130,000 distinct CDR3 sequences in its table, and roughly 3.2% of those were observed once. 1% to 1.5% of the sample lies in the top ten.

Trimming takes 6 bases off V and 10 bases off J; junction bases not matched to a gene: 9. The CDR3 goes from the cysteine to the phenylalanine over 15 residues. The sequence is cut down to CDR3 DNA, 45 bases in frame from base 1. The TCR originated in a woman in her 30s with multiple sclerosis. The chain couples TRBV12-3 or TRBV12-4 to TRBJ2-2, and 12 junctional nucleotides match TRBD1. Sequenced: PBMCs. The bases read TGTGCCAGCAGAAAAAGGGACAGGGGGCGCCTGGAGCTGTTTTTT. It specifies CASRKRDRGRLELFF.